The next 11 T cell receptor beta chains were all read from a single sample in a study of blood T cell repertoires in COVID-19. Here immunoSEQ multiplex PCR was the method, and the copy in TCRdb shows in-frame clones only, minus some. The sample has fewer than 700,000 clones, roughly nine tenths seen once. Sample: peripheral blood. The receptor set was obtained from a woman in her forties or fifties with COVID-19, enrolled during active disease.

The chain couples TRBV3-1 (or the pseudogene TRBV3-2) to TRBJ1-6; D gene unclear. The germline CDR1 and CDR2 sequences are LGHDT and YNNKEL (reference sequence). V gave up 5 bases and J gave up 10 bases, with 18 bases separating them. The CDR3 sequence is 15 residues long. CDR3 coding DNA: TGTGCCAGCAGCGCAACCCGGGAAACGGGATCACCCCTCCACTTT. This encodes CASSATRETGSPLHF.

The chain uses TRBV30 and TRBJ2-7; D is unclear. The CDR3 consists of 12 residues. The germline V and J ends were trimmed by 0 bases and 5 bases, with 8 bases remaining between them. Per germline, CDR1 GTSNPN and CDR2 SVGIG (reference sequence). The CDR3, as DNA: TGTGCCTGGAGTGTAGGTAGCAACGAGCAGTACTTC. It yields the protein CAWSVGSNEQYF.

J is TRBJ1-4 and V is TRBV30, with TRBD1 identical over 10 bases. CDR1 and CDR2 (germline): GTSNPN, SVGIG (reference sequence). This CDR3 comprises 13 residues. V dropped 5 bases and J dropped 7; count of bases not matched to a gene: 4. The CDR3 is CAWGGQGGEKLFF. CDR3 coding DNA: TGTGCCTGGGGCGGACAGGGGGGTGAAAAACTGTTTTTT.

This sequence joins TRBV27 and TRBJ2-7, with 9 bases aligning to TRBD1. Germline V gene sequence: CDR1 MNHEY, CDR2 SMNVEV (reference sequence). Unmatched junction bases numbered 1, after V lost 5 bases and J lost 2 bases. The CDR3 is made up of 13 amino acids. CDR3 DNA: TGTGCCAGCAGTGGGACAGGGACCTACGAGCAGTACTTC. Its protein product is CASSGTGTYEQYF.

This chain connects TRBV5-1 to TRBJ1-2; D is ambiguous. The CDR3 covers 17 residues. In germline, CDR1 is SGHRS, CDR2 YFSETQ. V lost 4 bases and J lost 3, with 22 bases in between. The CDR3 spells CASSVRPQEESDYGYTF. Here the CDR3 DNA reads TGCGCCAGCAGCGTCAGACCGCAGGAGGAAAGCGACTATGGCTACACCTTC.

The chain recombines TRBV6-5 with TRBJ2-3, with D unclear. The CDR3 covers 10 residues. Trimming pared 8 bases from V and 3 bases from J, leaving 3 bases between. Per the germline V gene, CDR1 is MNHEY and CDR2 is SVGAGI. CDR3 region: CASSTDTQYF. The CDR3 DNA reads as TGTGCCAGCTCAACAGATACGCAGTATTTT.

There are a few counts of this clone. The V gene is TRBV18, the J gene TRBJ2-3, with D possibly being TRBD2 (6 bases). This CDR3 region has 16 residues. V lost 2 bases and J 0 bases, leaving 12 bases between the germline ends. CDR1 and CDR2 (germline): KGHSH, LQKENI. This chain's CDR3 is CASSPRAGLSTDTQYF. The CDR3 nucleotides read TGTGCCAGCTCACCAAGAGCGGGCCTAAGCACAGATACGCAGTATTTT. The full variable domain, in which reference TRBV18 and TRBJ2-3 provide the parts outside the CDR3, is NAGVMQNPRHLVRRRGQEARLRCSPMKGHSHVYWYRQLPEEGLKFMVYLQKENIIDESGMPKERFSAEFPKEGPSILRIQQVVRGDSAAYFCASSPRAGLSTDTQYFGPGTRLTVL.

V gene TRBV7-2 combines with J gene TRBJ1-1; 7 positions agree with TRBD1. CDR1 and CDR2 from the germline V gene are SGHTA and FQGNSA. There are 14 residues in the CDR3. Germline trimming cut 5 bases from V and 1 base from J; bases unmatched to any gene: 4. Here the CDR3 reads CASSNDRANTEAFF. CDR3 nucleotide sequence: TGTGCCAGCAGCAATGACAGGGCGAACACTGAAGCTTTCTTT.

CDR3 bases: TGCGCCAGCAGCTTTGACAGGGGAGCGGAAGCTTTCTTT. Its translation is CASSFDRGAEAFF. The chain uses TRBV5-1 and TRBJ1-1, with 8 bases aligning to TRBD1. CDR1 and CDR2 (germline): SGHRS, YFSETQ. CDR3 length: 13 residues. After removal of 2 bases from V and 8 bases from J, the junction contained 5 bases not matched to a gene.

CDR3 nucleotide sequence: TGTGCCAGCGTCGCGGGGGGGTACGAGCAGTACTTC. Translated, it gives CASVAGGYEQYF. V usage is TRBV2 and J usage is TRBJ2-7, with 9 bases that match TRBD2. J lost 4 bases, V lost 8 bases, and 3 bases had no gene match. The germline V gene encodes CDR1 SNHLY and CDR2 FYNNEI. This CDR3 has 12 amino acids.

This chain joins TRBV6-5 and TRBJ1-1; D is possibly TRBD1 (6 bases). The CDR3 contains 14 residues. The V end was cut by 7 bases, the J end by 0 bases, with 12 bases between. Germline CDR1 reads MNHEY; CDR2 reads SVGAGI. CDR3 protein: CASKRGGLNTEAFF. The DNA of the CDR3 is TGTGCCAGCAAAAGAGGGGGACTGAACACTGAAGCTTTCTTT.